The next 7 T cell receptor beta chains were all read from a single sample in a study of T cell repertoires in cytomegalovirus infection. TCRdb used MiXCR to reprocess the reads, holding one entry per CDR3 protein. Among 150,000 to 200,000 distinct CDR3 sequences listed, roughly 19% were seen once. Sequences were obtained from PBMCs. The receptors stem from a human donor in good health (CMV status not recorded). Some clones in this sample may be carry-over from other donors' samples.

V is TRBV7-2 and J is TRBJ1-1; 7 bases are shared with TRBD1. The V gene end was trimmed by 3 bases and the J gene end by 6 bases; junction bases not matched to a gene: 7. Germline CDR1 is SGHTA and CDR2 is FQGNSA. The CDR3 is 14 residues long. CDR3 DNA: TGTGCCAGCAGCTTGACTCGGGGACAGTCTGAAGCTTTCTTT. Encoded protein: CASSLTRGQSEAFF.

This clonotype was recorded at least ten times. V gene TRBV6-5 combines with J gene TRBJ1-2; D ambiguous. This CDR3 spans 12 amino acids. Trimming left V 2 bases short and J 2 bases short, with 3 bases between. CDR1 is MNHEY, CDR2 SVGAGI, per germline. CDR3 DNA sequence: TGTGCCAGCAGTTACAGGAACTATGGCTACACCTTC. It encodes CASSYRNYGYTF.

This clonotype showed up just a few times. The CDR3, as DNA: TGTGCCAGCAATTCGCTGCTTGGCTACACCTTC. Protein product: CASNSLLGYTF. The genes are TRBV12-3 or TRBV12-4 and TRBJ1-2, with no clear D. The CDR3 spans 11 residues. The V and J ends lost 7 bases and 7 bases respectively, with 10 bases between them.

This clonotype was detected ten times or more. The rearrangement uses TRBV12-3 or TRBV12-4 and TRBJ1-1, with D hard to call. The CDR3 is 15 residues long. V was trimmed by 4 bases and J by 0 bases, leaving 12 bases between them. CDR3 in amino acids: CASSYRREMNTEAFF. CDR3 sequence (DNA): TGTGCCAGCAGTTACCGACGGGAGATGAACACTGAAGCTTTCTTT.

The chain is built from TRBV7-9 and TRBJ2-1; 7 positions agree with TRBD2. CDR1 is SEHNR, CDR2 FQNEAQ, per germline (reference sequence). The V and J ends lost 3 bases and 7 bases, in that order; junction bases with no gene match: 18. The CDR3 consists of 18 residues. The CDR3 is CASSFPPRELARSNEQFF. The CDR3 DNA is TGTGCCAGCAGCTTTCCCCCTCGCGAACTAGCGAGAAGTAATGAGCAGTTCTTC. Full variable domain (outside the CDR3, taken from reference TRBV7-9 and TRBJ2-1): DTGVSQNPRHKITKRGQNVTFRCDPISEHNRLYWYRQTLGQGPEFLTYFQNEAQLEKSRLLSDRFSAERPKGSFSTLEIQRTEQGDSAMYLCASSFPPRELARSNEQFFGPGTRLTVL.

This chain links TRBV5-4 with TRBJ2-3; 7 nucleotides line up with TRBD2. The CDR3 is 15 residues long. Trimming cost V 0 bases and J 5 bases; bases outside gene matches: 6. CDR1 and CDR2 from the germline V gene are SGHNT and YYREEE (reference sequence). In DNA, the CDR3 is TGTGCCAGCAGCTTGGGGGGACTACCGATAGATACGCAGTATTTT. It yields the protein CASSLGGLPIDTQYF.

The table lists this clonotype with a few counts. The junction and the germline gene differ at one end; a read error may be behind it. The rearrangement joins TRBV7-9 to TRBJ2-7; D is undetermined. CDR1 and CDR2 from the germline V gene are SEHNR and FQNEAQ (reference sequence). The CDR3 spans 13 residues. CDR3 coding DNA: TGTGTCAGCAGCTGGACCCTGAGCTACGAGCAGTACTTC. Its protein product is CVSSWTLSYEQYF.